This is a list of T cell receptor beta chains from one sample in a study of T cell changes during pregnancy in multiple sclerosis. Using immunoSEQ multiplex PCR, the repertoire was profiled, and TCRdb retains in-frame clones only, with some absent. The sample consists of approximately 100,000 clones, around 92% of them appearing once. The source was peripheral blood, collected before pregnancy. All receptors derive from a female donor with multiple sclerosis, enrolled in a pregnancy study. The CDR3 runs from the conserved cysteine through the conserved F or W. The D gene is left open where the match is weak. Only some rows state a clone size, as once, few, many or a class for expanded clones.

J,D,size,V,CDR3,DNA
TRBJ2-1,TRBD2,-,TRBV2,CASKSLAGSGANEQFF,TGTGCCAGCAAGAGCCTAGCGGGATCTGGGGCAAATGAGCAGTTCTTC
TRBJ1-4,-,-,TRBV6-1,CASSEGPVRGANEKLFF,TGTGCCAGCAGTGAAGGTCCCGTCCGAGGAGCTAATGAAAAACTGTTTTTT
TRBJ2-7,-,-,TRBV20-1,CSAERLSEQYF,TGCAGTGCCGAAAGACTTAGCGAGCAGTACTTC
TRBJ1-5,-,-,TRBV2,CASKGGQASNQPQHF,TGTGCCAGCAAGGGGGGGCAGGCTAGCAATCAGCCCCAGCATTTT
TRBJ2-2,TRBD2,few,TRBV5-4,CASSRNSGRLDGELFF,TGTGCCAGCAGCCGAAATAGCGGGAGGCTGGACGGGGAGCTGTTTTTT
TRBJ1-5,-,few,TRBV5-5,CASSLDGGGNQPQHF,TGTGCCAGCAGCTTGGACGGCGGTGGCAATCAGCCCCAGCATTTT
TRBJ2-3,TRBD2,-,TRBV30,CAWRLAVTDTQYF,TGTGCCTGGAGACTAGCGGTCACAGATACGCAGTATTTT
TRBJ1-1,-,-,TRBV28,CASSFGGDTEAFF,TGTGCCAGCAGTTTTGGAGGTGACACTGAAGCTTTCTTT
TRBJ2-1,-,-,TRBV5-1,CASKKDSPFNEQFF,TGCGCCAGCAAGAAGGACAGTCCTTTCAATGAGCAGTTCTTC
TRBJ2-7,TRBD2,-,TRBV27,CASSLGLAVMGNYEQYF,TGTGCCAGCAGTCTCGGACTAGCGGTTATGGGTAACTACGAGCAGTACTTC
TRBJ1-2,TRBD1,-,TRBV9,CASSGPRTGSNGYTF,TGTGCCAGCAGCGGACCCCGGACAGGGTCAAATGGCTACACCTTC
TRBJ1-2,TRBD1,-,TRBV9,CASSLDRGAGYTF,TGTGCCAGCAGCCTGGACAGGGGTGCTGGCTACACCTTC
TRBJ1-1,-,-,TRBV27,CASSLLGLFDTEAFF,TGTGCCAGCAGTTTACTGGGGCTGTTTGACACTGAAGCTTTCTTT
TRBJ2-1,-,-,TRBV20-1,CSARVVYEQFF,TGCAGTGCTAGAGTAGTGTATGAGCAGTTCTTC
TRBJ1-1,-,-,TRBV28,CASSLGVAGVNTEAFF,TGTGCCAGCAGCCTTGGGGTGGCAGGGGTTAACACTGAAGCTTTCTTT
TRBJ2-1,TRBD2,-,TRBV9,CASSPQPGLAGGYEQFF,TGTGCCAGCAGCCCTCAACCGGGACTAGCGGGAGGGTATGAGCAGTTCTTC
TRBJ1-1,TRBD1,-,TRBV30,CAWSGRGRGTEAFF,TGTGCCTGGAGTGGAAGGGGGCGAGGAACTGAAGCTTTCTTT
TRBJ1-4,TRBD1,few,TRBV18,CASSPGLRGLANEKLFF,TGTGCCAGCTCACCTGGACTCAGGGGGCTTGCTAATGAAAAACTGTTTTTT
TRBJ1-2,-,-,TRBV9,CASSVVANYGYTF,TGTGCCAGCAGCGTAGTAGCTAACTATGGCTACACCTTC
TRBJ2-4,-,-,TRBV25-1,CASSERGGGIQYF,TGTGCCAGCAGTGAAAGGGGCGGCGGCATTCAGTACTTC
TRBJ2-1,-,-,TRBV19,CASSISGYNEQFF,TGTGCCAGTAGTATCTCAGGGTACAATGAGCAGTTCTTC
TRBJ2-3,-,-,TRBV18,CASSPSADTQYF,TGTGCCAGCTCACCAAGCGCAGATACGCAGTATTTT
TRBJ2-2,-,-,TRBV5-4,CASSLPGRPNGELFF,TGTGCCAGCAGCTTACCCGGGAGACCCAACGGGGAGCTGTTTTTT
TRBJ2-7,-,-,TRBV19,CASSLRQASSYEQYF,TGTGCCAGTAGTTTAAGACAGGCCAGCTCCTACGAGCAGTACTTC
TRBJ1-1,-,-,TRBV2,CASSAPGTQGTEAFF,TGTGCCAGCAGTGCTCCCGGCACCCAGGGGACTGAAGCTTTCTTT
TRBJ2-1,-,once,TRBV19,CASSTTTQLGSYNEQFF,TGTGCCAGTAGTACCACCACCCAACTCGGTTCCTACAATGAGCAGTTCTTC
TRBJ1-4,-,-,TRBV27,CASSSLNEKLFF,TGTGCCAGCAGTTCCCTCAATGAAAAACTGTTTTTT
TRBJ2-2,-,-,TRBV28,CASSSSGAGELFF,TGTGCCAGCAGTTCTTCAGGGGCCGGGGAGCTGTTTTTT
TRBJ1-2,-,once,TRBV5-1,CASSPSDSAEGYTF,TGCGCCAGCAGCCCGAGTGACAGTGCAGAGGGCTACACCTTC
TRBJ1-1,-,-,TRBV5-1,CASSFGIEAFF,TGCGCCAGCAGCTTCGGGATCGAAGCTTTCTTT
TRBJ1-3,-,-,TRBV28,CASSLGGRPTSGNTIYF,TGTGCCAGCAGTTTGGGGGGACGTCCAACCTCTGGAAACACCATATATTTT
TRBJ2-7,TRBD2,-,TRBV4-1,CASSQDFGGSLTSYEQYF,TGCGCCAGCAGCCAAGATTTCGGCGGGAGCTTAACCTCCTACGAGCAGTACTTC
TRBJ1-4,TRBD1,-,TRBV5-8,CASSSGTEHEKLFF,TGTGCCAGCAGCTCCGGGACAGAACATGAAAAACTGTTTTTT
TRBJ2-4,-,-,TRBV20-1,CSAESGNIQYF,TGCAGTGCCGAAAGCGGAAACATTCAGTACTTC
TRBJ2-1,TRBD2,-,TRBV5-6,CASSREGRDYNEQFF,TGTGCCAGCAGCCGGGAGGGAAGGGACTACAATGAGCAGTTCTTC
TRBJ2-1,TRBD2,-,TRBV30,CAWSGGGDSGRSSYNEQFF,TGTGCCTGGAGTGGTGGAGGAGATAGCGGGAGGAGCTCCTACAATGAGCAGTTCTTC
TRBJ2-3,-,-,TRBV30,CAWSRRGSPDTQYF,TGTGCCTGGAGTCGCCGGGGGAGCCCCGATACGCAGTATTTT
TRBJ1-1,-,once,TRBV7-9,CASSFPLNTEAFF,TGTGCCAGCAGCTTTCCATTGAACACTGAAGCTTTCTTT
TRBJ2-1,-,-,TRBV27,CASSLWAANEQFF,TGTGCCAGCAGTTTATGGGCCGCCAATGAGCAGTTCTTC
TRBJ2-7,-,-,TRBV5-1,CASSLIEVGAYEQYF,TGCGCCAGCAGCTTGATCGAGGTAGGGGCCTACGAGCAGTACTTC
TRBJ2-1,TRBD1,once,TRBV9,CASSAPGQGGYNEQFF,TGTGCCAGCAGCGCACCGGGACAGGGGGGCTACAATGAGCAGTTCTTC
TRBJ1-1,-,-,TRBV29-1,CSVESPGEAFF,TGCAGCGTTGAATCGCCAGGGGAAGCTTTCTTT
TRBJ2-7,TRBD2,-,TRBV4-1,CASSQTSGIPYEQYF,TGCGCCAGCAGCCAGACTAGCGGGATCCCCTACGAGCAGTACTTC